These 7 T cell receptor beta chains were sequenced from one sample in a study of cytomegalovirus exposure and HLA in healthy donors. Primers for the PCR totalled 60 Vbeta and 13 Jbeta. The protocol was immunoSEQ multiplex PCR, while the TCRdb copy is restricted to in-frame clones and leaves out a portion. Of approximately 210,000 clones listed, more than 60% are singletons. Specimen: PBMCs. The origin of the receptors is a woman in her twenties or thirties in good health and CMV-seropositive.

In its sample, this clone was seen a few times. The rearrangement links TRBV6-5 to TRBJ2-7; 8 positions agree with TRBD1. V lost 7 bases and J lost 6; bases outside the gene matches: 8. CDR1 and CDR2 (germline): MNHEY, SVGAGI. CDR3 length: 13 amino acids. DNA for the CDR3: TGTGCCAGCATCCCCGATACAGGGGGCGAGCAGTACTTC. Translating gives CASIPDTGGEQYF.

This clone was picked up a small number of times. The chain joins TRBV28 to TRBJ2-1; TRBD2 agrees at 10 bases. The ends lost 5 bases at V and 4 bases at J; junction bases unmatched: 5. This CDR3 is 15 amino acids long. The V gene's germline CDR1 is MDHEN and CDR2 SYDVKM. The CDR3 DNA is TGTGCCAGCAGTCCAGCGGGAGGGTCATACAATGAGCAGTTCTTC. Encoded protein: CASSPAGGSYNEQFF.

The DNA for the CDR3 is TGTGCCGGGACAGGTCACACCGGGGAGCTGTTTTTT. Translation gives CAGTGHTGELFF. The rearrangement joins TRBV30 to TRBJ2-2; TRBD1 matches at 8 bases. V was pared by 8 bases and J by 3 bases, with 2 bases of the junction left unmatched. CDR3 size: 12 residues. Germline values: CDR1 GTSNPN, CDR2 SVGIG (reference sequence).

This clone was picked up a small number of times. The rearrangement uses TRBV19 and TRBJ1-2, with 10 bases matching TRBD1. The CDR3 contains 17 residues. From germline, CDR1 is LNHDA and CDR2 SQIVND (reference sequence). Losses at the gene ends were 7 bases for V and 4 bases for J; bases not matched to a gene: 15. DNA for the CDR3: TGTGCCAGTACCAGGGGGTCCGGGACAGGGGATCTCTATGGCTACACCTTC. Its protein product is CASTRGSGTGDLYGYTF.

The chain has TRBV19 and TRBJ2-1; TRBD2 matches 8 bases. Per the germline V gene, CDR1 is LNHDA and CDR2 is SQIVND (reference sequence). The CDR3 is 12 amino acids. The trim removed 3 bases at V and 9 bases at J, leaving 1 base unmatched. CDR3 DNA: TGTGCCAGTAGTATTGCGGGGGGTGAGCAGTTCTTC. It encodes CASSIAGGEQFF.

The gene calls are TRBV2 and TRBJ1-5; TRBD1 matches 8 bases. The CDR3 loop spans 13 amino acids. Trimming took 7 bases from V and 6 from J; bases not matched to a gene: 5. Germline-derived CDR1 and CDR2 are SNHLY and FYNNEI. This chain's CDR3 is CASTRGLGQPQHF. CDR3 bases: TGTGCCAGCACCAGGGGGCTTGGTCAGCCCCAGCATTTT.

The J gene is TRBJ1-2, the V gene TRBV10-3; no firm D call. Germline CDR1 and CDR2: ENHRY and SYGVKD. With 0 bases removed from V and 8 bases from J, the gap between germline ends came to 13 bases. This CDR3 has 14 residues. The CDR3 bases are TGTGCCATCAGTGAGTCCTCTGGGCAGAGCGGCTACACCTTC. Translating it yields CAISESSGQSGYTF.